These 10 T cell receptor beta chains were sequenced from one sample in a study of blood T cell repertoires in COVID-19. Sequenced by immunoSEQ multiplex PCR; TCRdb stores in-frame clones only, minus some. Of 210,000 or so clones in the sample, nearly 90% were seen once. Material for sequencing was PBMCs or T cells enriched from blood (not recorded which). All receptors come from a man aged 25 to 40 who had recovered from COVID-19.

The CDR3 spells CASSRKTGANYGYTF. CDR3 nucleotide sequence: TGTGCCAGCAGCCGCAAGACAGGGGCTAACTATGGCTACACCTTC. The chain recombines TRBV14 with TRBJ1-2; TRBD1 aligns across 8 bases. The CDR3 extends over 15 amino acids. Per germline, CDR1 SGHDN and CDR2 FVKESK. The V and J ends lost 4 bases and 0 bases, in that order; junction bases with no gene match: 4.

This rearrangement joins TRBV11-1 to TRBJ2-7; weak D call: TRBD2 (6 bases). The CDR3 has 13 residues. Trimming pared 5 bases from V and 3 bases from J, leaving 11 bases between. Germline V gene sequence: CDR1 SGHAT, CDR2 FQDESV (reference sequence). The CDR3 DNA reads TGTGCCAGCAGCCAATGGGGAGGCTACGAGCAGTACTTC. Translating it yields CASSQWGGYEQYF.

The J gene is TRBJ1-2, the V gene TRBV16; 10 nucleotides agree with TRBD1. Germline V lookup: CDR1 KGHSY, CDR2 FQNENV. Losses at the gene ends were 4 bases for V and 3 bases for J; bases not matched to a gene: 8. CDR3 length equals 16 residues. The CDR3, as DNA: TGTGCCAGCAGCCCCCGAGCAGGGACAGGGGACTATGGCTACACCTTC. The encoded protein is CASSPRAGTGDYGYTF.

As to this clone: Since a much larger clone is just one base distant, this may be a read error. This chain connects TRBV14 to TRBJ1-2, with D tentatively TRBD1 (6 bases). The germline V gene has CDR1 SGHDN and CDR2 FVKESK. The CDR3 is 12 residues long. Deletions cut 5 bases from V and 5 bases from J, with 9 bases between. CDR3 region: CASSFQGYGYTF. In nucleotides, the CDR3 is TGTGCCAGCAGCTTTCAGGGGTATGGCTACACCTTC.

J is TRBJ2-7 and V is TRBV19; 7 bases align to TRBD1. V lost 2 bases to trimming and J lost 3 bases; unmatched junction nucleotides: 7. CDR1 and CDR2 (germline): LNHDA, SQIVND (reference sequence). CDR3 length: 15 residues. The CDR3 DNA is TGTGCCAGTAGTATAATTCCGGGACAGAACTACGAGCAGTACTTC. Protein: CASSIIPGQNYEQYF.

The rearrangement links TRBV6-5 to TRBJ1-2; D not certain. V lost 5 bases and J 4 bases, leaving 14 bases between the germline ends. The CDR3 is 14 amino acids. Germline loops: CDR1 MNHEY, CDR2 SVGAGI. CDR3 sequence (DNA): TGTGCCAGCAGTCCCCGGGGAGGGATCTATGGCTACACCTTC. Amino acid sequence: CASSPRGGIYGYTF.

This clone was seen a single time. This chain links TRBV28 with TRBJ1-1; perhaps TRBD1 as D (6 bases). The CDR3 loop spans 14 amino acids. V was clipped by 3 bases and J by 2 bases, with 10 bases between them. Germline CDR1 reads MDHEN; CDR2 reads SYDVKM. The CDR3 spells CASSFGRGNTEAFF. The CDR3, as DNA: TGTGCCAGCAGTTTCGGCAGGGGTAACACTGAAGCTTTCTTT.

This rearrangement joins TRBV6-2 or TRBV6-3 to TRBJ2-7, with 13 bases identical to TRBD2. The CDR3 length is 20 residues. CDR1 is MNHEY, CDR2 SVGEGT, per germline. Trimming at V came to 3 bases and at J to 3 bases, leaving 17 bases not matched to a gene. CDR3: CASSYPRLAGGPSRLYEQYF. CDR3 DNA: TGTGCCAGCAGTTATCCTCGACTAGCGGGGGGACCAAGCAGACTCTACGAGCAGTACTTC.

This rearrangement joins TRBV12-3 or TRBV12-4 to TRBJ2-1; 9 nucleotides line up with TRBD1. J gave up 14 bases and V 3 bases, and 2 bases lay outside the gene matches. CDR3 size: 11 residues. CDR3 DNA: TGTGCCAGCAGTTTTGGGACAGGGAAGTTCTTC. Translated, it gives CASSFGTGKFF.

The count of this clone is one. The CDR3 reads CATSERTGYEQYF. CDR3 DNA sequence: TGTGCCACCAGTGAGCGGACAGGCTACGAGCAGTACTTC. This chain joins TRBV24-1 and TRBJ2-7; 7 nucleotides line up with TRBD1. J was trimmed by 3 bases and V by 4 bases; bases with no gene match: 2. Germline V lookup: CDR1 KGHDR, CDR2 SFDVKD. This CDR3 contains 13 residues.